This T cell receptor beta chain was profiled in a study of blood T cells in healthy people across ages. The CDR3 is 15 residues long. Germline CDR1 reads DFQATT; CDR2 reads SNEGSKA (reference sequence). Peripheral blood was drawn, around 9.5 milliliters per donor. A second about 7 to 11 cycle PCR used barcoded and J-beta primers. TCRdb re-called the 5' RACE reads with MiXCR, one entry per CDR3 protein. The sample has hundreds of thousands of distinct CDR3 sequences; more than 45% are singletons. Turning to this clonotype: The antigen remains unidentified. Germline is not matched at one junction end, which may reflect a read error.

Findings and limits, study-wide: Unknown donor CMV status possibly confounded expanded clonotype changes.

Material: blood. The receptor comes from a man younger than 45 in good health. V is TRBV20-1 and J is TRBJ1-5; D gene ambiguous. The CDR3 DNA is TGCAGTGCTAGAGAAGGAGGGCAAGAGGGTCAGCCCCAGCTTTTT. This codes for CSAREGGQEGQPQLF.